These T cell receptor beta chains were read from a single sample in a study of blood T cell repertoires in COVID-19. TCRdb's copy holds only in-frame clones and misses some; the assay was immunoSEQ multiplex PCR. The table includes 150,000 to 250,000 clones, around 82% detected once. The sample comprised PBMCs or T cells enriched from blood (not recorded which). Source of these receptors: a man aged 40-49 years who had recovered from COVID-19. CDR3s include the opening cysteine and the closing phenylalanine or tryptophan. A D gene is named only where the DNA matches it firmly. The size field is filled for only some rows; it gives once, few, many or a size class.

clone size: -; V gene: TRBV3-1/TRBV3-2; D gene: TRBD1; J gene: TRBJ1-1; CDR3 DNA: TGTGCCAGCAGCCTTCTAGGGGGCTGGACTGAAGCTTTCTTT; CDR3 protein: CASSLLGGWTEAFF
clone size: few; V gene: TRBV6-5; D gene: TRBD1; J gene: TRBJ1-4; CDR3 DNA: TGTGCCAGCCGAGCTCGGACAGGAGGGAATGAAAAACTGTTTTTT; CDR3 protein: CASRARTGGNEKLFF
clone size: -; V gene: TRBV19; D gene: -; J gene: TRBJ1-1; CDR3 DNA: TGTGCCAGTAGTCTACAGGGTCTTGGGACTGAAGCTTTCTTT; CDR3 protein: CASSLQGLGTEAFF
clone size: -; V gene: TRBV6-6; D gene: -; J gene: TRBJ2-7; CDR3 DNA: TGTGCCAGCAACCCCGGGATGCACTACGAGCAGTACTTC; CDR3 protein: CASNPGMHYEQYF
clone size: -; V gene: TRBV20-1; D gene: TRBD2; J gene: TRBJ2-3; CDR3 DNA: TGCAGTGCTAGTCGAGCGGGGCACACAGATACGCAGTATTTT; CDR3 protein: CSASRAGHTDTQYF
clone size: -; V gene: TRBV6-4; D gene: TRBD1; J gene: TRBJ1-6; CDR3 DNA: TGTGCCAGCATACCCCCCGGGACAGGCAATTCACCCCTCCACTTT; CDR3 protein: CASIPPGTGNSPLHF
clone size: -; V gene: TRBV7-6; D gene: TRBD1; J gene: TRBJ1-1; CDR3 DNA: TGTGCCAGCAGCTTAGAGGGGACAGCCAACACTGAAGCTTTCTTT; CDR3 protein: CASSLEGTANTEAFF
clone size: -; V gene: TRBV7-9; D gene: -; J gene: TRBJ2-5; CDR3 DNA: TGTGCCAGCAGCTTAAAACGAACAGGAGTTTTAGGCCGCGAGGAGACCCAGTACTTC; CDR3 protein: CASSLKRTGVLGREETQYF
clone size: -; V gene: TRBV20-1; D gene: TRBD1; J gene: TRBJ2-1; CDR3 DNA: TGCAGTGCTAGTTTCGGGACAGGATACAATGAGCAGTTCTTC; CDR3 protein: CSASFGTGYNEQFF
clone size: -; V gene: TRBV11-2; D gene: TRBD1; J gene: TRBJ1-1; CDR3 DNA: TGTGCCAGCCTTTTTGATAGACCGGGACAGCCTATGAACACTGAAGCTTTCTTT; CDR3 protein: CASLFDRPGQPMNTEAFF
clone size: -; V gene: TRBV5-1; D gene: -; J gene: TRBJ2-1; CDR3 DNA: TGCGCCAGCAGCGCCAACGACGGGAGAGCCTACAATGAGCAGTTCTTC; CDR3 protein: CASSANDGRAYNEQFF
clone size: -; V gene: TRBV5-6; D gene: -; J gene: TRBJ1-2; CDR3 DNA: TGTGCCAGCAGCTGGGGACGCCCGGGGGGCTATGGCTACACCTTC; CDR3 protein: CASSWGRPGGYGYTF
clone size: -; V gene: TRBV29-1; D gene: -; J gene: TRBJ1-5; CDR3 DNA: TGCAGCGTGGCGACAGAAGCTAGCAATCAGCCCCAGCATTTT; CDR3 protein: CSVATEASNQPQHF
clone size: -; V gene: TRBV2; D gene: TRBD1; J gene: TRBJ2-4; CDR3 DNA: TGTGCCAGCAGTGAAGGGGGACAGGGAACCGACATTCAGTACTTC; CDR3 protein: CASSEGGQGTDIQYF
clone size: -; V gene: TRBV7-9; D gene: TRBD1; J gene: TRBJ2-7; CDR3 DNA: TGTGCCAGCAGCCGACCGGGACAGAACTACGAGCAGTACTTC; CDR3 protein: CASSRPGQNYEQYF
clone size: few; V gene: TRBV4-2; D gene: TRBD1; J gene: TRBJ1-6; CDR3 DNA: TGTGCCAGCAGCCAACACATAAACAGGGGAGCTTCACCCCTCCACTTT; CDR3 protein: CASSQHINRGASPLHF